The count of the clone carrying this T cell receptor beta chain is one. The data belong to a study of PD-L1 blockade in urothelial cancer. The wider study: Patients started atezolizumab in the mid-2010s, 1,200 mg intravenously every 3 weeks. Bladder-origin urothelial cancer in males covered twenty-five of 29 patients. Median blood clonality was around 0.074, with tens of thousands of unique TCRs.

Germline V gene data show CDR1 as ENHRY and CDR2 as SYGVKD. The CDR3 runs 13 residues. V was clipped by 0 bases and J by 7 bases, with 7 bases between them. Produced via immunoSEQ multiplex PCR; TCRdb's table is partial and in-frame only. Counted here are 100,000 to 150,000 clones, about 82% occurring once; the ten biggest clones make up about 2.4%. Time point noted: peripheral blood 6 weeks after treatment start. The chain is built from TRBV10-3 and TRBJ1-5; D remains ambiguous. The source is a man aged 50-60 years with urothelial cancer. Sequenced material: PBMCs, taken around atezolizumab (anti-PD-L1) treatment. Here the CDR3 DNA reads TGTGCCATCAGTGAGTCCCCCGGGCAGCCCCAGCATTTT. This codes for CAISESPGQPQHF.